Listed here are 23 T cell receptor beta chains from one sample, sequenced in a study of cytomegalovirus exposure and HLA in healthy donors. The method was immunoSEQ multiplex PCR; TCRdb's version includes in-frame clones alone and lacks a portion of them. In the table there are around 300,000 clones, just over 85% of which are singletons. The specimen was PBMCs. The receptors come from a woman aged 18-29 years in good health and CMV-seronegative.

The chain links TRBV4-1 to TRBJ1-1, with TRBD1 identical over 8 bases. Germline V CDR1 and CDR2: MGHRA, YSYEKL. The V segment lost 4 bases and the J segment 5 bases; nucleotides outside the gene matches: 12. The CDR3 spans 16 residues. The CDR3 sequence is CASSPGQGRGLTEAFF. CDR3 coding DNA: TGCGCCAGCAGCCCCGGACAGGGAAGGGGTCTAACTGAAGCTTTCTTT.

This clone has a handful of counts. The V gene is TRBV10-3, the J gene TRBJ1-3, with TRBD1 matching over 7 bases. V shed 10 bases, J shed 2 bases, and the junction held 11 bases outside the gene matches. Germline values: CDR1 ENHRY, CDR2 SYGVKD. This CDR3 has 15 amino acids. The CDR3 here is CARPDRVVAGNTIYF. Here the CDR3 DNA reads TGTGCCAGACCCGACAGGGTAGTAGCTGGAAACACCATATATTTT.

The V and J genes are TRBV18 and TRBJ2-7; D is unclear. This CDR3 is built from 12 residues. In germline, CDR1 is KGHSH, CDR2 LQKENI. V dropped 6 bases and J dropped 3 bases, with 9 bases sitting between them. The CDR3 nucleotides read TGTGCCAGCTCCCTCCCGGGCTACGAGCAGTACTTC. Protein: CASSLPGYEQYF.

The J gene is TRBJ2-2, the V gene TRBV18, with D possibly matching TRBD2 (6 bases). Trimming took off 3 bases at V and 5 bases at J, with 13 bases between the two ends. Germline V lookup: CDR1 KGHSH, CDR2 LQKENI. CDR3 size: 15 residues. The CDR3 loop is CASSPIPGGTGELFF. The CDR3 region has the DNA TGTGCCAGCTCACCTATCCCCGGAGGGACCGGGGAGCTGTTTTTT. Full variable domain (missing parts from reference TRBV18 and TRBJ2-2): NAGVMQNPRHLVRRRGQEARLRCSPMKGHSHVYWYRQLPEEGLKFMVYLQKENIIDESGMPKERFSAEFPKEGPSILRIQQVVRGDSAAYFCASSPIPGGTGELFFGEGSRLTVL.

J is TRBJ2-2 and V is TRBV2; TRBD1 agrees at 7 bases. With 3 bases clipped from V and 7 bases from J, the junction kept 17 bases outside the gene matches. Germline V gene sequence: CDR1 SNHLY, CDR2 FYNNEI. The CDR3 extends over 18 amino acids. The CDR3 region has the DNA TGTGCCAGCAGTGACAGTTGGGACAGAGCTTCGGGTAGCGGGGAGCTGTTTTTT. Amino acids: CASSDSWDRASGSGELFF.

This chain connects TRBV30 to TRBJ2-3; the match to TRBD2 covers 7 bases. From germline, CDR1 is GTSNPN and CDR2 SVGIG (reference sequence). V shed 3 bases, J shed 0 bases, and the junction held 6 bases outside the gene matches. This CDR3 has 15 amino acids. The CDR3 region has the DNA TGTGCCTGGAGCGTAGCGGGTTCTAGCACAGATACGCAGTATTTT. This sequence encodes CAWSVAGSSTDTQYF.

CDR3 in DNA: TGCGCCAGCAGCCCGGGACTAGCGGGAGGTGGATTGCTCAATGAGCAGTTCTTC. It translates to CASSPGLAGGGLLNEQFF. This chain connects TRBV4-1 to TRBJ2-1; 15 bases match TRBD2. Germline loops: CDR1 MGHRA, CDR2 YSYEKL. J lost 6 bases, V lost 4 bases, and 10 bases had no gene match. The CDR3 runs 18 residues.

The CDR3 coding sequence is TGTGCCAGCAGTGAATGGGGAGGCCAACTCTACGAGCAGTACTTC. Encoded protein: CASSEWGGQLYEQYF. This chain uses TRBV6-1 with TRBJ2-7; tentative D call: TRBD2 (6 bases). This CDR3 region has 15 residues. Per germline, CDR1 MNHNS and CDR2 SASEGT. V lost 2 bases and J 3 bases, leaving 14 bases between the germline ends.

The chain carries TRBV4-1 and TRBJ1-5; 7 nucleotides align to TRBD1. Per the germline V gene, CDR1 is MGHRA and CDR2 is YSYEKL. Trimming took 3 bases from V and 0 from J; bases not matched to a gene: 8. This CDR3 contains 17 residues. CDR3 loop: CASSHPGTAYSNQPQHF. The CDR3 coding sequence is TGCGCCAGCAGCCACCCCGGGACAGCTTATAGCAATCAGCCCCAGCATTTT.

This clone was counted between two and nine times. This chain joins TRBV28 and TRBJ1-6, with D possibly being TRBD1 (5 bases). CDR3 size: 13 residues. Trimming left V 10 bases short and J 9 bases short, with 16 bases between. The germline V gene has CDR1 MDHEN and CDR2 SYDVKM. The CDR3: CATHRAGGSPLHF. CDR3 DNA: TGTGCCACCCATAGGGCGGGGGGTTCACCCCTCCACTTT.

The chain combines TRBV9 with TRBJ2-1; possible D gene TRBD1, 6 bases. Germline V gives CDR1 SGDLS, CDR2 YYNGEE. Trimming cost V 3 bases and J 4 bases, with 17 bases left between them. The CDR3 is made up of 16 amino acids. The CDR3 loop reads CASSAWLDSEYNEQFF. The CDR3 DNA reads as TGTGCCAGCAGCGCGTGGCTGGACAGTGAATACAATGAGCAGTTCTTC.

The CDR3 reads CASSPGLAGPTGELFF. The CDR3 DNA sequence: TGCGCCAGCAGCCCGGGACTAGCGGGGCCCACCGGGGAGCTGTTTTTT. The chain carries TRBV5-1 and TRBJ2-2; 13 nucleotides agree with TRBD2. V was clipped by 4 bases and J by 4 bases; unmatched bases: 4. Germline lookup yields CDR1 SGHRS and CDR2 YFSETQ. The CDR3 runs to 16 residues.

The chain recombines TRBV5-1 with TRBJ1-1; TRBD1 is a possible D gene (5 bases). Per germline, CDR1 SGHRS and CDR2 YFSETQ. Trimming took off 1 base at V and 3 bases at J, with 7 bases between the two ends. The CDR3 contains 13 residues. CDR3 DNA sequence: TGCGCCAGCAGCTTGCGGGGGGACACTGAAGCTTTCTTT. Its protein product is CASSLRGDTEAFF.

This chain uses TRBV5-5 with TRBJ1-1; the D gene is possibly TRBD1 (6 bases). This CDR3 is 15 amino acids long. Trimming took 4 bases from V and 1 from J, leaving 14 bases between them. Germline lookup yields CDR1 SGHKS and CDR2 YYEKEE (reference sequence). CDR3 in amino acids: CASSHLDSWNTEAFF. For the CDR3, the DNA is TGTGCCAGCAGCCATTTGGACAGTTGGAACACTGAAGCTTTCTTT. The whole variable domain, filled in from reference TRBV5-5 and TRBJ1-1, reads DAGVTQSPTHLIKTRGQQVTLRCSPISGHKSVSWYQQVLGQGPQFIFQYYEKEERGRGNFPDRFSARQFPNYSSELNVNALLLGDSALYLCASSHLDSWNTEAFFGQGTRLTVV.

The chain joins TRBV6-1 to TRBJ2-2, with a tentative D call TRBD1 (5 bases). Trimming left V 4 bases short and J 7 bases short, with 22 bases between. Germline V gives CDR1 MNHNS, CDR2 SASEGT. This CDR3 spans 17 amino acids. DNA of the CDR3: TGTGCCAGCAGTGGGTTGGCAGGGAAGGATCTCTTCGGGGAGCTGTTTTTT. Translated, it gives CASSGLAGKDLFGELFF.

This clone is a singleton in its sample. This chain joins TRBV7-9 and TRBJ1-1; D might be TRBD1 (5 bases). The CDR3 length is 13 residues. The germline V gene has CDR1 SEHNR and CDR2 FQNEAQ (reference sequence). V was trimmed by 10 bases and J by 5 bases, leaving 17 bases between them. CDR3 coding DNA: TGTGCCACCGCGGAGGGGTTGTGGACTGAAGCTTTCTTT. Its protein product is CATAEGLWTEAFF.

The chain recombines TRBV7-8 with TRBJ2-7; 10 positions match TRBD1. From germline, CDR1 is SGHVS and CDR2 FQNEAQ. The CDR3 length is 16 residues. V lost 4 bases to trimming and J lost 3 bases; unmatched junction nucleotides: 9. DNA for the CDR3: TGTGCCAGCAGCTCTGATCCTGACAGGGGGCACTACGAGCAGTACTTC. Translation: CASSSDPDRGHYEQYF.

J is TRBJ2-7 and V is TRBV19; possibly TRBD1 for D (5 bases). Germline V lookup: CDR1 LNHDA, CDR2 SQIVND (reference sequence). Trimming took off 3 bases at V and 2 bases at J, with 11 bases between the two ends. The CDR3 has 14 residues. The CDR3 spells CASSISGRTYEQYF. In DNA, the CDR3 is TGTGCCAGTAGTATCTCAGGGCGAACCTACGAGCAGTACTTC.

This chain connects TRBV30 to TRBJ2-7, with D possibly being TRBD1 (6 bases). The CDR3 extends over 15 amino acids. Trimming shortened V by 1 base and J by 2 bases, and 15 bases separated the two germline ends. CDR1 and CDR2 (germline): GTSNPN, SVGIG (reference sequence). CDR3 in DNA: TGTGCCTGGAGTGCCAAGGGGCGACAGGCCTACGAGCAGTACTTC. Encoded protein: CAWSAKGRQAYEQYF.

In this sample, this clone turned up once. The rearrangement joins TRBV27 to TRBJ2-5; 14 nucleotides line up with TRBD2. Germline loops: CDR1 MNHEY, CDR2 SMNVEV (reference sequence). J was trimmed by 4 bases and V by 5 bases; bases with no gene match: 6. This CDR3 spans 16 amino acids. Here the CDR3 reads CASSPGLAGGGETQYF. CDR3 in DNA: TGTGCCAGCAGTCCCGGACTAGCGGGGGGCGGAGAGACCCAGTACTTC.

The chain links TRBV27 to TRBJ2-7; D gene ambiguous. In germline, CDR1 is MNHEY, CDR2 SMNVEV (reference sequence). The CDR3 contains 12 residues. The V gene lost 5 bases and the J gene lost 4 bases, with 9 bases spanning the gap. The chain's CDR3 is CASSPYGYEQYF. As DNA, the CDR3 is TGTGCCAGCAGTCCGTACGGGTACGAGCAGTACTTC.

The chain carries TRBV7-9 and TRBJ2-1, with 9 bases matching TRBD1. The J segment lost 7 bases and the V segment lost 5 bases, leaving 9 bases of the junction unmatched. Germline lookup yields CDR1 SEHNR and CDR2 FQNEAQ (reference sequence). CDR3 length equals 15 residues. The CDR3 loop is CASSRGTGHGNEQFF. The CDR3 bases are TGTGCCAGCAGCCGCGGGACAGGGCATGGGAATGAGCAGTTCTTC. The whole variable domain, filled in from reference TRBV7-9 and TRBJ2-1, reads DTGVSQNPRHKITKRGQNVTFRCDPISEHNRLYWYRQTLGQGPEFLTYFQNEAQLEKSRLLSDRFSAERPKGSFSTLEIQRTEQGDSAMYLCASSRGTGHGNEQFFGPGTRLTVL.

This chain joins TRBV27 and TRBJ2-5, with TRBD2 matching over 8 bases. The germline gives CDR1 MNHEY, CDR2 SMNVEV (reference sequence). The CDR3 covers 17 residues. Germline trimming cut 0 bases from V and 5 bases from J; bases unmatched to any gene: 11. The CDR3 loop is CASSLSWIAGPRETQYF. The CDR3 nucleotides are TGTGCCAGCAGTTTATCCTGGATAGCGGGACCAAGGGAGACCCAGTACTTC.